Below, 13 T cell receptor beta chains from the same sample are listed, as sequenced in a study of molecular identifiers for immune sequencing clone quantification listed by TCRdb under 2018. Library construction relied on PCR. Sequencing was performed on an Illumina HiSeq 4000. TCRdb trimmed public reads at Q25 via fastp, called clones via MiXCR and kept in-frame beta chains. Every entry covers one CDR3 protein and lists the most common genes and DNA from its rows. The sample contains 70,000 to 90,000 distinct CDR3 sequences, around 20% of them found a single time. Of the sample, more than 1% is held by the ten largest clones. Sequencing was carried out using naive CD8+ T cells from blood, with Jurkat cell RNA spiked in. The meaning of the sample's cell subset or site label: FACS-sorted CD8+CD4-CCR7+CD45RA+ naive T cells. These receptors originate from a human donor in good health. Some libraries in this study had Jurkat cell RNA spiked in.

This clonotype was picked up a small number of times. J is TRBJ2-1 and V is TRBV4-3; D is possibly TRBD2 (6 bases). V was clipped by 3 bases and J by 6 bases, with 21 bases between them. Germline V CDR1 and CDR2: LGHNA, YSLEER. The CDR3 spans 17 residues. This CDR3 reads CASSHENRDSLINEQFF. CDR3 DNA sequence: TGCGCCAGCAGCCACGAAAACCGGGACTCCCTGATCAATGAGCAGTTCTTC.

This clonotype showed up many times. J is TRBJ2-1 and V is TRBV7-2; TRBD2 agrees at 9 bases. This CDR3 has 15 residues. The germline CDR1 and CDR2 sequences are SGHTA and FQGNSA. After removal of 5 bases from V and 3 bases from J, the junction contained 5 bases not matched to a gene. CDR3 amino acids: CASSPTSGNYNEQFF. The CDR3 DNA reads TGTGCCAGCAGCCCGACTAGCGGAAACTACAATGAGCAGTTCTTC.

There are a few counts of this clonotype. A much larger clonotype is one base distant, so this may be a read error. The chain combines TRBV6-2 or TRBV6-3 with TRBJ1-1; 7 bases align to TRBD1. Germline CDR1 reads MNHEY; CDR2 reads SVGEGT. Losses at the gene ends were 8 bases for V and 6 bases for J; bases not matched to a gene: 9. This CDR3 contains 13 residues. The DNA of the CDR3 is TGTGCCAGCGCTCGACAGGGCTTGGCTGAAGCTTTCTTT. This encodes CASARQGLAEAFF.

The table lists this clonotype with many counts. This chain connects TRBV7-9 to TRBJ2-3, with D uncertain. CDR3 length: 15 amino acids. Germline CDR1 is SEHNR and CDR2 is FQNEAQ (reference sequence). The V end lost 0 bases, the J end lost 0 bases, and 7 bases lay between the germline ends. CDR3 DNA sequence: TGTGCCAGCAGCTTAGCCGGCAGCAGCACAGATACGCAGTATTTT. It specifies CASSLAGSSTDTQYF.

This clonotype has only a few counts. The V and J genes are TRBV5-6 and TRBJ2-7; D remains ambiguous. V was cut by 4 bases and J by 2 bases, with 10 bases left in between. Germline V lookup: CDR1 SGHDT, CDR2 YYEEEE. CDR3 length: 13 amino acids. CDR3 residues: CASSPNPAYEQYF. The CDR3 DNA reads as TGTGCCAGCAGCCCGAACCCGGCCTACGAGCAGTACTTC. Full variable domain (rest looked up from reference TRBV5-6 and TRBJ2-7): DAGVTQSPTHLIKTRGQQVTLRCSPKSGHDTVSWYQQALGQGPQFIFQYYEEEERQRGNFPDRFSGHQFPNYSSELNVNALLLGDSALYLCASSPNPAYEQYFGPGTRLTVT.

The CDR3 spells CASKLAGDYNEQFF. The CDR3, as DNA: TGTGCCAGTAAGTTAGCGGGAGACTACAATGAGCAGTTCTTC. The chain carries TRBV19 and TRBJ2-1; 9 bases are a match to TRBD2. Germline assignment: CDR1 LNHDA and CDR2 SQIVND (reference sequence). Trimming took 7 bases from V and 3 from J; bases not matched to a gene: 4. This CDR3 is 14 amino acids long. Full variable domain (remainder filled in from reference TRBV19 and TRBJ2-1): DGGITQSPKYLFRKEGQNVTLSCEQNLNHDAMYWYRQDPGQGLRLIYYSQIVNDFQKGDIAEGYSVSREKKESFPLTVTSAQKNPTAFYLCASKLAGDYNEQFFGPGTRLTVL.

This clonotype was seen only a few times. The rearrangement links TRBV6-2 or TRBV6-3 to TRBJ1-2; D gene ambiguous. Trimming shortened V by 4 bases and J by 2 bases, and 14 bases separated the two germline ends. Per the germline V gene, CDR1 is MNHEY and CDR2 is SVGEGT. The CDR3 loop spans 15 amino acids. The CDR3 spells CASSSWTPSNYGYTF. The CDR3 nucleotides read TGTGCCAGCAGTTCTTGGACCCCGTCGAACTATGGCTACACCTTC.

A note on this clonotype: Given a much more abundant clone one base away, this may be a read error. The V call is TRBV6-5, the J call TRBJ2-5, with TRBD2 identical over 9 bases. The length of the CDR3 is 16 residues. The V gene's germline CDR1 is MNHEY and CDR2 SVGAGI. The CDR3 is CGSSYSASGGSETQYF. CDR3 nucleotides: TGTGGCAGCAGTTACTCTGCCAGCGGGGGGTCAGAGACCCAGTACTTC.

This clonotype was seen a handful of times. V usage is TRBV6-5 and J usage is TRBJ2-7, with D maybe TRBD2 (6 bases). The germline V and J ends were trimmed by 10 bases and 5 bases, with 21 bases remaining between them. The length of the CDR3 is 14 residues. Germline loops: CDR1 MNHEY, CDR2 SVGAGI. The CDR3 nucleotides are TGTGCCACCCTCTCGGGACTTCCGAAGGACGAGCAGTACTTC. Its translation: CATLSGLPKDEQYF.

This clonotype occurred a few times. The J gene is TRBJ2-1, the V gene TRBV11-2, with TRBD2 identical over 9 bases. The CDR3 covers 15 residues. Germline values: CDR1 SGHAT, CDR2 FQNNGV. V gave up 5 bases and J gave up 0 bases; unmatched junction bases: 2. CDR3 nucleotides: TGTGCCAGCAGCGATAGCGGGAGCTCCTACAATGAGCAGTTCTTC. Translating gives CASSDSGSSYNEQFF.

In this sample, this clonotype turned up many times. The chain is built from TRBV4-1 and TRBJ2-7, with 11 bases that match TRBD1. V lost 0 bases, J lost 7 bases, and 8 bases stayed unmatched. The CDR3 consists of 16 residues. CDR1 and CDR2 from the germline V gene are MGHRA and YSYEKL. In DNA form, the CDR3 reads TGCGCCAGCAGCCAAGATTTAGGACAGGGGGCCGGGGAGCAGTACTTC. Its translation: CASSQDLGQGAGEQYF.

This clonotype was detected a few times. This rearrangement joins TRBV19 to TRBJ2-7; perhaps TRBD1 as D (6 bases). Per the germline V gene, CDR1 is LNHDA and CDR2 is SQIVND (reference sequence). CDR3 size: 13 residues. V lost 5 bases to trimming and J lost 3 bases, with 11 bases between them. The CDR3 DNA sequence: TGTGCCAGTAGTCCCGGGACAATCTACGAGCAGTACTTC. This translates into CASSPGTIYEQYF.

This clonotype appeared a few times. The chain uses TRBV27 and TRBJ2-7; TRBD1 agrees at 9 bases. This CDR3 has 14 residues. The V gene's germline CDR1 is MNHEY and CDR2 SMNVEV (reference sequence). The V segment lost 6 bases and the J segment 6 bases; nucleotides outside the gene matches: 9. In DNA form, the CDR3 reads TGTGCCAGCAGACAAACGACAGGGGGTCGCGAGCAGTACTTC. This sequence encodes CASRQTTGGREQYF.